These 16 T cell receptor beta chains originate from one sample sequenced in a study of a mutant IDH1 vaccine in newly diagnosed glioma. The table came from immunoSEQ multiplex PCR; TCRdb's copy has only in-frame clones and leaves some out. The profile shows some 95,000 clones, roughly 75% of them singletons. The sample's time point: baseline, week 1 (first vaccination visit). Specified treatment: pre-vaccination baseline after standard-of-care therapy. The starting material was PBMCs, obtained from a glioma patient treated with radiotherapy, temozolomide or both. These receptors all stem from a man aged 35-49 years with glioma.

This clone was detected once. CDR3: CASSWTSGGSDTQYF. The CDR3 bases are TGTGCCAGCAGCTGGACTAGCGGGGGTTCAGATACGCAGTATTTT. V usage is TRBV7-2 and J usage is TRBJ2-3; the match to TRBD2 covers 13 bases. This CDR3 is built from 15 residues. V lost 4 bases to trimming and J lost 4 bases; unmatched junction nucleotides: 2. Germline loops: CDR1 SGHTA, CDR2 FQGNSA.

This clone was picked up one time. The rearrangement joins TRBV5-1 to TRBJ2-5; tentative D call: TRBD2 (5 bases). Trimming took 4 bases from V and 4 from J, leaving 17 bases between them. Germline values: CDR1 SGHRS, CDR2 YFSETQ. The CDR3 is made up of 15 amino acids. CDR3 sequence: CASSPLRASPETQYF. CDR3 DNA: TGCGCCAGCAGCCCACTCCGGGCTAGCCCAGAGACCCAGTACTTC.

The gene calls are TRBV6-1 and TRBJ2-1; D may be TRBD2 (6 bases). This CDR3 region has 16 residues. Germline loops: CDR1 MNHNS, CDR2 SASEGT. V shed 4 bases and J shed 6 bases, with 19 bases lying between them. The CDR3 region has the DNA TGTGCCAGCAGTGGGGGCGGGGCTGGAGGGTTCAATGAGCAGTTCTTC. The encoded protein is CASSGGGAGGFNEQFF.

The rearrangement joins TRBV4-1 to TRBJ1-5, with no clear D. CDR1 and CDR2 from the germline V gene are MGHRA and YSYEKL. This CDR3 spans 16 amino acids. Trimming cost V 0 bases and J 5 bases, with 14 bases left between them. This CDR3 reads CASSQDHGQYYQPQHF. Here the CDR3 DNA reads TGCGCCAGCAGCCAAGATCACGGGCAGTATTATCAGCCCCAGCATTTT.

A word on this clone: The germline gene is not matched at one end of the junction; a read error may be the cause. This rearrangement joins TRBV2 to TRBJ1-3, with D possibly TRBD1 on 6 matching bases. Per germline, CDR1 SNHLY and CDR2 FYNNEI. This CDR3 is built from 14 residues. CDR3 residues: CASSEDRHKDTIYF. For the CDR3, the DNA is TGTGCCAGCAGCGAAGACAGGCATAAGGACACCATATATTTT.

This clone came up once. The chain has TRBV5-6 and TRBJ1-6; D call uncertain. Trimming shortened V by 2 bases and J by 1 base, and 4 bases separated the two germline ends. Per germline, CDR1 SGHDT and CDR2 YYEEEE. This CDR3 has 14 amino acids. The CDR3 loop reads CASSLVSYNSPLHF. The CDR3 region has the DNA TGTGCCAGCAGCTTAGTATCCTATAATTCACCCCTCCACTTT.

The chain recombines TRBV7-9 with TRBJ2-1, with D possibly being TRBD1 (6 bases). Germline CDR1 reads SEHNR; CDR2 reads FQNEAQ (reference sequence). V was cut by 9 bases and J by 7 bases, with 19 bases left in between. The CDR3 length is 14 residues. The CDR3 protein is CASGGVQGRNEQFF. CDR3 DNA: TGTGCCAGTGGTGGGGTACAGGGAAGGAATGAGCAGTTCTTC.

The rearrangement uses TRBV11-2 and TRBJ2-2; 9 bases align to TRBD2. Germline loops: CDR1 SGHAT, CDR2 FQNNGV. With 4 bases clipped from V and 0 bases from J, the junction kept 6 bases outside the gene matches. This CDR3 has 17 residues. CDR3 in amino acids: CASSSHSGGTNTGELFF. In nucleotides, the CDR3 is TGTGCCAGCAGCTCCCATAGCGGGGGTACGAACACCGGGGAGCTGTTTTTT.

The chain combines TRBV10-3 with TRBJ2-7; TRBD1 matches 10 bases. Germline V gene data show CDR1 as ENHRY and CDR2 as SYGVKD. The CDR3 sequence is 16 residues long. V lost 0 bases, J lost 2 bases, and 4 bases stayed unmatched. The chain's CDR3 is CAISESSGTGAYEQYF. The DNA of the CDR3 is TGTGCCATCAGTGAGTCTTCCGGGACAGGGGCCTACGAGCAGTACTTC.

The V and J genes are TRBV5-6 and TRBJ2-7; D is undetermined. Germline V gene lookup returns CDR1 SGHDT and CDR2 YYEEEE. The CDR3 spans 14 residues. V was shortened by 6 bases and J by 0 bases, with 13 bases between the two germline ends. The CDR3 nucleotides read TGTGCCAGCACCCCTCTGGGCGACTCCTACGAGCAGTACTTC. Translated, it gives CASTPLGDSYEQYF.

V gene TRBV5-1 combines with J gene TRBJ2-7; 10 nucleotides align to TRBD1. CDR1 and CDR2 (germline): SGHRS, YFSETQ. J was trimmed by 7 bases and V by 4 bases; bases with no gene match: 8. The CDR3 has 14 amino acids. The CDR3 region is CASSRGTGENEQYF. CDR3 coding DNA: TGCGCCAGCAGCAGAGGGACAGGGGAGAATGAGCAGTACTTC.

This clone has a single count. The V and J genes are TRBV6-1 and TRBJ2-5; the D gene is possibly TRBD2 (5 bases). Trimming stripped 8 bases from V and 9 bases from J, with 16 bases between. The CDR3 runs 12 residues. Germline CDR1 and CDR2: MNHNS and SASEGT. Here the CDR3 DNA reads TGTGCCAGCCTAGGTAGCGAGATGTCCCAGTACTTC. This gives the protein CASLGSEMSQYF.

The J gene is TRBJ2-2, the V gene TRBV7-2, with 7 nucleotides matching TRBD2. The CDR3 totals 16 residues. Germline V CDR1 and CDR2: SGHTA, FQGNSA. J gave up 1 base and V 2 bases, and 4 bases lay outside the gene matches. CDR3 amino acids: CASSLTGTKNTGELFF. The CDR3 DNA sequence: TGTGCCAGCAGCTTAACCGGGACTAAGAACACCGGGGAGCTGTTTTTT.

This clone has just a few counts. The chain combines TRBV7-2 with TRBJ2-3, with 10 bases that match TRBD2. The CDR3 consists of 15 residues. V shed 2 bases and J 4 bases; nucleotides not matched to a gene: 3. Germline CDR1 SGHTA, CDR2 FQGNSA. The CDR3 protein is CASSLRLAGADTQYF. CDR3 nucleotide sequence: TGTGCCAGCAGCTTACGTCTAGCGGGAGCAGATACGCAGTATTTT.

V gene TRBV25-1 combines with J gene TRBJ2-5; tentative D call: TRBD2 (5 bases). Near its end, the DNA agrees better with TRBJ2-7, so the J call may be wrong. This CDR3 has 13 amino acids. The germline V gene encodes CDR1 MGHDK and CDR2 SYGVNS. CDR3 protein: CASSRGYSYEQYF. CDR3 bases: TGTGCCAGCAGTCGGGGTTACTCCTACGAGCAGTACTTC.

The V call is TRBV27, the J call TRBJ2-7; D unclear. The CDR3 runs to 14 residues. Germline V lookup: CDR1 MNHEY, CDR2 SMNVEV (reference sequence). V was pared by 0 bases and J by 2 bases, with 8 bases between. The DNA for the CDR3 is TGTGCCAGCAGTTTATCGAGGCAAACCTACGAGCAGTACTTC. Its protein is CASSLSRQTYEQYF.